This T cell receptor beta chain was identified during a study of T-cell reconstitution after alpha-beta-depleted transplantation in children. Per the germline V gene, CDR1 is SNHLY and CDR2 is FYNNEI. V lost 2 bases to trimming and J lost 4 bases; unmatched junction nucleotides: 11. This CDR3 has 17 residues. This clonotype was seen only a few times. As it was prepared, the TCRbeta library received unique molecular identifiers. One entry per CDR3 protein results from TCRdb running MiXCR on the PCR reads. The sample shows about 500,000 distinct CDR3 sequences, roughly 33% of them seen only once. The gene calls are TRBV2 and TRBJ2-3, with TRBD1 matching over 8 bases. The clonotype comes from a human donor who donated a stem cell graft to a child with aplastic anemia. The source material was PBMCs from the stem cell graft donor, sampled from the stem cell graft. CDR3 nucleotides: TGTGCCAGCAGTGAATTGGGTCAGGGGGCTTCGGCAGATACGCAGTATTTT. Its protein product is CASSELGQGASADTQYF.